What follows are 13 T cell receptor beta chains derived from one specimen sequenced in a study of identical twins. TCRdb reprocessed the 5' RACE reads with MiXCR, giving one entry per CDR3 protein. The repertoire holds approximately 410,000 distinct CDR3 sequences, under 20% seen once, with about 12% in the top ten. The specimen sequenced was naive T cells sorted from blood. These receptors were taken from a man aged 50-59 years in good health.

The chain couples TRBV6-2 or TRBV6-3 to TRBJ1-2; a possible D gene is TRBD1 (5 bases). This CDR3 has 15 amino acids. The V gene lost 2 bases and the J gene lost 3 bases, with 13 bases spanning the gap. Germline assignment: CDR1 MNHEY and CDR2 SVGEGT. This CDR3 reads CASSYLDSPYYGYTF. The DNA of the CDR3 is TGTGCCAGCAGTTACCTTGACAGCCCTTACTATGGCTACACCTTC.

This clonotype was seen a few times. V and J are TRBV6-4 and TRBJ2-1, with a weak D call TRBD2 (7 bases). Trimming stripped 1 base from V and 7 bases from J, with 17 bases between. CDR1 and CDR2 from the germline V gene are MRHNA and SNTAGT. The CDR3 length is 16 residues. CDR3: CASSDLGGRGANEQFF. CDR3 sequence (DNA): TGTGCCAGCAGTGACTTAGGAGGGAGGGGGGCGAATGAGCAGTTCTTC.

This clonotype was counted only a few times. V is TRBV27 and J is TRBJ2-5, with 11 nucleotides matching TRBD2. The CDR3 runs 15 residues. Germline CDR1 is MNHEY and CDR2 is SMNVEV (reference sequence). The V and J ends lost 3 bases and 4 bases, in that order; junction bases with no gene match: 4. CDR3 loop: CASSFLAGGRETQYF. The CDR3 bases are TGTGCCAGCAGTTTCTTAGCGGGGGGGAGAGAGACCCAGTACTTC.

This clonotype was recorded many times. The chain recombines TRBV20-1 with TRBJ1-1; D might be TRBD1 (6 bases). The CDR3 consists of 13 residues. Germline V lookup: CDR1 DFQATT, CDR2 SNEGSKA (reference sequence). The ends were cut back, 6 bases at V and 0 bases at J, with 11 bases in the middle. The CDR3 here is CSAQGHLNTEAFF. CDR3 bases: TGCAGTGCCCAGGGACATCTGAACACTGAAGCTTTCTTT.

The genes are TRBV18 and TRBJ2-2, with unresolved D. There are 15 residues in the CDR3. Germline assignment: CDR1 KGHSH and CDR2 LQKENI. The V end was cut by 3 bases, the J end by 0 bases, with 8 bases between. This chain's CDR3 is CASSPSQANTGELFF. For the CDR3, the DNA is TGTGCCAGCTCACCGTCCCAGGCGAACACCGGGGAGCTGTTTTTT.

Only a few counts were recorded for this clonotype. The chain couples TRBV20-1 to TRBJ2-5; 7 nucleotides agree with TRBD1. The germline V gene encodes CDR1 DFQATT and CDR2 SNEGSKA (reference sequence). CDR3 size: 14 residues. Written as DNA, the CDR3 is TGCAGCCCACGTAGAGGGACAGCCCAAGAGACCCAGTACTTC. This translates into CSPRRGTAQETQYF.

A word on this clonotype: Just one base apart from a much larger clone, this may be a read error. The J gene is TRBJ2-5, the V gene TRBV10-3; maybe TRBD2 (5 bases). The tail of the sequence fits TRBJ2-1 better, so the J call may be wrong. Germline CDR1 and CDR2: ENHRY and SYGVKD. This CDR3 region has 13 residues. The CDR3 loop reads CAISGFNGETQFF. The CDR3 nucleotides read TGTGCCATCAGTGGTTTCAACGGGGAGACCCAGTTCTTC.

The table lists this clonotype with a few counts. This chain joins TRBV3-1 and TRBJ2-1; 11 bases fit TRBD2. The J segment lost 4 bases and the V segment lost 4 bases, leaving 3 bases of the junction unmatched. From germline, CDR1 is LGHDT and CDR2 YNNKEL (reference sequence). The CDR3 is made up of 15 amino acids. CDR3 loop: CASSRRLAGYNEQFF. CDR3 bases: TGTGCCAGCAGCCGTAGACTAGCGGGATACAATGAGCAGTTCTTC.

This chain joins TRBV7-9 and TRBJ1-4; perhaps TRBD1 as D (6 bases). Germline V gene data show CDR1 as SEHNR and CDR2 as FQNEAQ (reference sequence). Trimming cost V 4 bases and J 12 bases, with 21 bases left between them. The length of the CDR3 is 15 residues. As DNA, the CDR3 is TGTGCCAGCAGCTCCACCAGGGGCTCTATTGGGGAACTGTTTTTT. Residues: CASSSTRGSIGELFF.

This clonotype was picked up many times. The chain uses TRBV27 and TRBJ1-1; no definite D call. Germline V gives CDR1 MNHEY, CDR2 SMNVEV (reference sequence). V lost 4 bases and J lost 4, with 10 bases in between. The CDR3 runs to 13 residues. The CDR3, as DNA: TGTGCCAGCAGTTACGGACGGGGCACTGAAGCTTTCTTT. Its translation: CASSYGRGTEAFF.

This clonotype was observed at least ten times. The chain combines TRBV4-3 with TRBJ2-6, with TRBD1 identical over 7 bases. The CDR3 loop spans 18 amino acids. The V gene's germline CDR1 is LGHNA and CDR2 YSLEER. V shed 1 base and J 0 bases; nucleotides not matched to a gene: 6. CDR3 in DNA: TGCGCCAGCAGCCAAGGGGGGACAGAAAGCTCTGGGGCCAACGTCCTGACTTTC. It yields the protein CASSQGGTESSGANVLTF.

V gene TRBV6-5 combines with J gene TRBJ1-5, with no clear D. The germline V gene encodes CDR1 MNHEY and CDR2 SVGAGI. V lost 0 bases and J 4 bases, leaving 7 bases between the germline ends. The CDR3 has 14 amino acids. The CDR3 region is CASSYSRENQPQHF. DNA of the CDR3: TGTGCCAGCAGTTACTCGAGAGAGAATCAGCCCCAGCATTTT.

This clonotype appeared a few times. This chain links TRBV4-3 with TRBJ2-2; 9 nucleotides match TRBD1. The CDR3 is 18 amino acids. Germline assignment: CDR1 LGHNA and CDR2 YSLEER. The trim removed 0 bases at V and 4 bases at J, leaving 9 bases unmatched. As DNA, the CDR3 is TGCGCCAGCAGCCAAGAAACGACAGGGGGGAGTAGCACCGGGGAGCTGTTTTTT. Amino acid sequence: CASSQETTGGSSTGELFF.